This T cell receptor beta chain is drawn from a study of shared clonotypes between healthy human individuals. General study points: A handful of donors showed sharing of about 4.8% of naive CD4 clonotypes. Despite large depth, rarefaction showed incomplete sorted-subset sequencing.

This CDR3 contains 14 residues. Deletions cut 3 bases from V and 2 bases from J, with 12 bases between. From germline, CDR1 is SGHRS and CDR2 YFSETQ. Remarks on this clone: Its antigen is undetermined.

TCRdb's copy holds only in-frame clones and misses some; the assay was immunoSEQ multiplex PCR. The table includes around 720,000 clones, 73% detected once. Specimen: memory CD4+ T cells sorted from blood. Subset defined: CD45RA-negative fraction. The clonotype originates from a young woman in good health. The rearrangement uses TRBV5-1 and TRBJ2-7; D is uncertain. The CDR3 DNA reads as TGCGCCAGCAGCTCCGTTTGGCCCCCCTACGAGCAGTACTTC. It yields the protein CASSSVWPPYEQYF.